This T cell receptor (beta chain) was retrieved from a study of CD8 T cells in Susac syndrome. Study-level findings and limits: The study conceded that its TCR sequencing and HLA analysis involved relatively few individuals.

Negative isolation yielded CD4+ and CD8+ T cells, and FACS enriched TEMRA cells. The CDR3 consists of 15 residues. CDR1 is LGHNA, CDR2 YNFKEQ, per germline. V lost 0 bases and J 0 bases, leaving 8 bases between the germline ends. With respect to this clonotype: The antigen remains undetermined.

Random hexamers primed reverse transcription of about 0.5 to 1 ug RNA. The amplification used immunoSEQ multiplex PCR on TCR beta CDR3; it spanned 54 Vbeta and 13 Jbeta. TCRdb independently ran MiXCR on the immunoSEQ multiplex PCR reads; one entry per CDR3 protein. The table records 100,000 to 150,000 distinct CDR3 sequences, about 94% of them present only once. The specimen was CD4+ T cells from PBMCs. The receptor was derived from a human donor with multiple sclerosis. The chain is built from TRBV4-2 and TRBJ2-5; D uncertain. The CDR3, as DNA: TGTGCCAGCAGCCAAGATAAGAATCACCAAGAGACCCAGTACTTC. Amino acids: CASSQDKNHQETQYF.